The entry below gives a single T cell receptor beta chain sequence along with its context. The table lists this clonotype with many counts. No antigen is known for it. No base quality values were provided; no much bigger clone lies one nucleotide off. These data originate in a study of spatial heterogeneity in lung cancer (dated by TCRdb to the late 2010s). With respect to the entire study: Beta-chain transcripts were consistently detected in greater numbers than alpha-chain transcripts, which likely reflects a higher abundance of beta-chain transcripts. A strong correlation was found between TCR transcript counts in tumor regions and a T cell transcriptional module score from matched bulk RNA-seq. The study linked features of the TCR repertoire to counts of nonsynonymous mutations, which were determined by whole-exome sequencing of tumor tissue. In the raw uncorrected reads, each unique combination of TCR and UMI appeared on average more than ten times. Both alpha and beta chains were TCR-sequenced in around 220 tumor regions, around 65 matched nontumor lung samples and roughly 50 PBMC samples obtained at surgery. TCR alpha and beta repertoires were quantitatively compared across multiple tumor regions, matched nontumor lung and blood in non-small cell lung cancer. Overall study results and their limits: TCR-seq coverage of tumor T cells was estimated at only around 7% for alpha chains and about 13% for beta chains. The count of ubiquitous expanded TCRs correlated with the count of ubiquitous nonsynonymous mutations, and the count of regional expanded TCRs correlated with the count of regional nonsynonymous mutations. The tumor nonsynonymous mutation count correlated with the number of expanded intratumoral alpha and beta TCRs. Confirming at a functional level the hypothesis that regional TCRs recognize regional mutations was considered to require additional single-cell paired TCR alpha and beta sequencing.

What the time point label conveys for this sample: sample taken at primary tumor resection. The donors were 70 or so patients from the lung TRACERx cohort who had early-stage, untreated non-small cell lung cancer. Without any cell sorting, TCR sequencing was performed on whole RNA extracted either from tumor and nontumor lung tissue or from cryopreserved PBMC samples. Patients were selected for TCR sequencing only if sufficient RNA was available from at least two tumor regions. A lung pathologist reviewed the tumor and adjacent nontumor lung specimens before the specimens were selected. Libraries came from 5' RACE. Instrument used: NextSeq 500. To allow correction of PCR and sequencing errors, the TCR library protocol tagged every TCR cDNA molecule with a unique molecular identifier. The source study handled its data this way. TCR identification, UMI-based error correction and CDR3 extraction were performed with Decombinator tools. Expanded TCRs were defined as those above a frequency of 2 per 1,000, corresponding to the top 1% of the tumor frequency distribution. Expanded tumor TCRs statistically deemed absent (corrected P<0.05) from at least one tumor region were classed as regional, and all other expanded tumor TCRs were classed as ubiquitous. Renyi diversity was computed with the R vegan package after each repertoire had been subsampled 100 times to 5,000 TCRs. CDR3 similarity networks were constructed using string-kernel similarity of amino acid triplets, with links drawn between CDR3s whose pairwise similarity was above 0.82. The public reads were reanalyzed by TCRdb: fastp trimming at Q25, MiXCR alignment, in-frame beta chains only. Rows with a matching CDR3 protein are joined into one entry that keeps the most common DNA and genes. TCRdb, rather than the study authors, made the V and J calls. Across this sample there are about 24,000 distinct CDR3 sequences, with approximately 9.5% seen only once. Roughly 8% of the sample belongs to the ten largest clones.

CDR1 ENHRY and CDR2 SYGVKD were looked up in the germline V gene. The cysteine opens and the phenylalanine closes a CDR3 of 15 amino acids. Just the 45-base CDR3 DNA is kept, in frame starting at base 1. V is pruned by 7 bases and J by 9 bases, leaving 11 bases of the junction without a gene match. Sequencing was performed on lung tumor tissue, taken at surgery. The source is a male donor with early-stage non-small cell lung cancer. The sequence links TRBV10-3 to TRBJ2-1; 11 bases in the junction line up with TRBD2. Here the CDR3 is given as CAINSLAGAGSEQFF. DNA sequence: TGTGCCATCAACTCACTAGCGGGAGCTGGGTCTGAGCAGTTCTTC.